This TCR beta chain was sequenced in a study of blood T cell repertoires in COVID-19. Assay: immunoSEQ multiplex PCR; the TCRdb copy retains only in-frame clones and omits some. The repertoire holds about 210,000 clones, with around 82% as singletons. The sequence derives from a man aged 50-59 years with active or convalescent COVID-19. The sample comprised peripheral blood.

The CDR3 region is CASSLATGRVNTEAFF. In nucleotides, the CDR3 is TGTGCCAGCAGCTTAGCCACCGGCAGGGTGAACACTGAAGCTTTCTTT. The rearrangement joins TRBV7-9 to TRBJ1-1; possible D gene TRBD1, 5 bases. The CDR3 contains 16 residues. Trimming removed 0 bases from V and 0 bases from J, with 11 bases in between. From germline, CDR1 is SEHNR and CDR2 FQNEAQ (reference sequence).